This entry features one T cell receptor beta chain sequence. Other DNA sequences in this specimen translate into the identical CDR3. The repertoire was sequenced with immunoSEQ multiplex PCR; TCRdb's copy has only in-frame clones and lacks some. This sample carries about 240,000 clones, roughly 83% of them seen once, and the ten largest clones take 9.6%. This sample is drawn from a study of blood T cell repertoires in COVID-19. The length of the CDR3 is 13 residues. Germline CDR1 is SGHVS and CDR2 is FQNEAQ. Deletions cut 2 bases from V and 1 base from J, with 5 bases between. The sequencing input was peripheral blood. This sequence was found in a woman over 75 with acute or convalescent COVID-19. V is TRBV7-8 and J is TRBJ1-1, with no clear D. The DNA of the CDR3 is TGTGCCAGCAGCTTATCAGGGAACACTGAAGCTTTCTTT. Residues: CASSLSGNTEAFF.